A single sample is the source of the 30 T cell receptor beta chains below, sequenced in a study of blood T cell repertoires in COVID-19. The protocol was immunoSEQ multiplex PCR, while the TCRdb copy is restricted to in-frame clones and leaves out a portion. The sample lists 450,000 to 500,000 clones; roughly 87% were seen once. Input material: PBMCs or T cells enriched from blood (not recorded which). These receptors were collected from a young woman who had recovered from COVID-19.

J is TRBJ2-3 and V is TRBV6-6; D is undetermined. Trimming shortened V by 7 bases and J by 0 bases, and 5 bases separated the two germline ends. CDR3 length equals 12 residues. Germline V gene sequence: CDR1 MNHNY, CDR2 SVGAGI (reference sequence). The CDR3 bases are TGTGCCAGCACTATTAGCACAGATACGCAGTATTTT. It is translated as CASTISTDTQYF.

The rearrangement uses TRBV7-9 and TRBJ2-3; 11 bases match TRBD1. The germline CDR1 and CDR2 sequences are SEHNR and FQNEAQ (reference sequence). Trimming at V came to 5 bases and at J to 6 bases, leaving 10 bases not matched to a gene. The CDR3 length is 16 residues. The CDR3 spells CASSTRDRGWPDTQYF. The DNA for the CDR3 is TGTGCCAGCAGCACCCGGGACAGGGGGTGGCCGGATACGCAGTATTTT.

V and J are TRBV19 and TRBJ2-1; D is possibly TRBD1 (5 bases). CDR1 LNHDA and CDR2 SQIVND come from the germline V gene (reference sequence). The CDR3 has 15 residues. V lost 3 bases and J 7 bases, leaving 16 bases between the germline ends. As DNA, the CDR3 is TGTGCCAGTAGTATTTGGCAGGGCCCTATGAATGAGCAGTTCTTC. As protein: CASSIWQGPMNEQFF.

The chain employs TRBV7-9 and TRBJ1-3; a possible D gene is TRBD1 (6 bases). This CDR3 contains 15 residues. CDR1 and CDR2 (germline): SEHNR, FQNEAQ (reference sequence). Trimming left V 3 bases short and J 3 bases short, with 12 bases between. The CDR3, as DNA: TGTGCCAGCAGCTTCACAACAGGGAATGGAAACACCATATATTTT. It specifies CASSFTTGNGNTIYF.

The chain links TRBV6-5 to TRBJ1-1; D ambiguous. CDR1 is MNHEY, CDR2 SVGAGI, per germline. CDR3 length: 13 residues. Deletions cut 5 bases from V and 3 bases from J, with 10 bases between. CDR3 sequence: CASSMELDTEAFF. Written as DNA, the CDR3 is TGTGCCAGCAGTATGGAGTTGGACACTGAAGCTTTCTTT.

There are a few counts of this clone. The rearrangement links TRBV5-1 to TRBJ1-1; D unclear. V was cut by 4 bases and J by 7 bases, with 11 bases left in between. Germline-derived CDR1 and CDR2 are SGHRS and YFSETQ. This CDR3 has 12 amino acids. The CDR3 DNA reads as TGCGCCAGCAGCCCCGGACTTCTTGAAGCTTTCTTT. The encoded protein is CASSPGLLEAFF.

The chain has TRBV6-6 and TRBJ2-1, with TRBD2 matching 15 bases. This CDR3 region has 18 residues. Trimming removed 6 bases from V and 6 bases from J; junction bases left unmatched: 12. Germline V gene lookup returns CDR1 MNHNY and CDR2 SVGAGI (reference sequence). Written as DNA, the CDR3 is TGTGCCAGCAGCCGAGGGACTAGCGGGGGGTTTTTGCCCAATGAGCAGTTCTTC. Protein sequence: CASSRGTSGGFLPNEQFF.

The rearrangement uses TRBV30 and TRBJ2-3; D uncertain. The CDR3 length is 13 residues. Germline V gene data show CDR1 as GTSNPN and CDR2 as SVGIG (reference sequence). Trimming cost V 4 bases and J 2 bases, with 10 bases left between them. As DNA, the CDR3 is TGTGCCTGGAATCGGGTGTACACAGATACGCAGTATTTT. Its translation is CAWNRVYTDTQYF.

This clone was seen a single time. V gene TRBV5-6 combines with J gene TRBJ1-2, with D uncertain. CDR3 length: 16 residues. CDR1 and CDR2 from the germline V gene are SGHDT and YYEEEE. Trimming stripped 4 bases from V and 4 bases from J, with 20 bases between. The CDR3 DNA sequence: TGTGCCAGCAGCCCTCTCATTAGCCTTTTTCTCTATGGCTACACCTTC. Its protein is CASSPLISLFLYGYTF.

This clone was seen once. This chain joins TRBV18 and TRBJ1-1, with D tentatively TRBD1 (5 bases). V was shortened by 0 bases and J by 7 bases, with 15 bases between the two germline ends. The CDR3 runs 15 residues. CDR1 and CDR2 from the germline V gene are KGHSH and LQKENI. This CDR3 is CASSPPGTDRLEAFF. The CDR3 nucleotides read TGTGCCAGCTCACCACCGGGAACTGACAGACTTGAAGCTTTCTTT. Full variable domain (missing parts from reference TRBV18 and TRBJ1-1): NAGVMQNPRHLVRRRGQEARLRCSPMKGHSHVYWYRQLPEEGLKFMVYLQKENIIDESGMPKERFSAEFPKEGPSILRIQQVVRGDSAAYFCASSPPGTDRLEAFFGQGTRLTVV.

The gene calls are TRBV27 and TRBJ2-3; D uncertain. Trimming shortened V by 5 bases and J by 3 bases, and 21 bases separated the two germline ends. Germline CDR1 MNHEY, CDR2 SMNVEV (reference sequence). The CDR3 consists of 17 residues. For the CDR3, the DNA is TGTGCCAGCAGTCTCCTAACGAAGCGATTCGAGACAGATACGCAGTATTTT. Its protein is CASSLLTKRFETDTQYF.

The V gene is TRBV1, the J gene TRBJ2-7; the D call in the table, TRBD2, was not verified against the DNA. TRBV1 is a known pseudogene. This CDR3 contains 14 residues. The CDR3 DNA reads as TGCACCAGGAAACTCGACCGGCGGGAATACGAGCAGTACTTC. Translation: CTRKLDRREYEQYF.

The CDR3 DNA sequence: TGTGCCAGCAGCCGGGGGGGAGGCGAGCAGTACTTC. Amino acid sequence: CASSRGGGEQYF. The chain combines TRBV3-1 (or the pseudogene TRBV3-2) with TRBJ2-7, with TRBD2 identical over 7 bases. The V gene end was trimmed by 4 bases and the J gene end by 6 bases; junction bases not matched to a gene: 3. This CDR3 spans 12 amino acids. Per the germline V gene, CDR1 is LGHDT and CDR2 is YNNKEL (reference sequence).

The CDR3 reads CASHRAFNEKLFF. The CDR3 nucleotides are TGTGCCAGTCACAGGGCCTTTAATGAAAAACTGTTTTTT. The rearrangement links TRBV6-5 to TRBJ1-4, with D maybe TRBD1 (6 bases). The CDR3 runs to 13 residues. Germline V gene lookup returns CDR1 MNHEY and CDR2 SVGAGI. The germline V and J ends were trimmed by 9 bases and 4 bases, with 12 bases remaining between them.

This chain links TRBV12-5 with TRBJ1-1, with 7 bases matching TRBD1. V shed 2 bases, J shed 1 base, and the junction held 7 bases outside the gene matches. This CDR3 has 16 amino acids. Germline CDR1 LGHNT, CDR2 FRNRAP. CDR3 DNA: TGTGCTAGTGGTTTGTTGGCACAGGGGCCGAACACTGAAGCTTTCTTT. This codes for CASGLLAQGPNTEAFF. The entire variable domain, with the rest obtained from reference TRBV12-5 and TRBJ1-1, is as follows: DARVTQTPRHKVTEMGQEVTMRCQPILGHNTVFWYRQTMMQGLELLAYFRNRAPLDDSGMPKDRFSAEMPDATLATLKIQPSEPRDSAVYFCASGLLAQGPNTEAFFGQGTRLTVV.

Here the CDR3 reads CASSPRRTSGDSYNEQFF. CDR3 bases: TGTGCCAGCAGTCCCCGCCGGACTAGCGGGGACTCCTACAATGAGCAGTTCTTC. This rearrangement joins TRBV6-6 to TRBJ2-1, with 12 nucleotides matching TRBD2. CDR3 length: 18 residues. The junction had 8 bases not matched to a gene; V was cut back by 5 bases and J by 0 bases. CDR1 and CDR2 from the germline V gene are MNHNY and SVGAGI (reference sequence).

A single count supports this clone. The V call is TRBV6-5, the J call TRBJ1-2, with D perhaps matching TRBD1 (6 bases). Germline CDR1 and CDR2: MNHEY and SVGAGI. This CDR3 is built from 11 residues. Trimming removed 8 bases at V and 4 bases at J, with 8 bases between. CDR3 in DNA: TGTGCCAGCGGGACAACCTATGGCTACACCTTC. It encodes CASGTTYGYTF.

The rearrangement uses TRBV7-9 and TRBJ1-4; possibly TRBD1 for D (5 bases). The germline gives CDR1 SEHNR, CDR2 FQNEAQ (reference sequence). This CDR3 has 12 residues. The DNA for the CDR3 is TGTGCAACGGGGGACCGGGAGGAAAAACTGTTTTTT. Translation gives CATGDREEKLFF.

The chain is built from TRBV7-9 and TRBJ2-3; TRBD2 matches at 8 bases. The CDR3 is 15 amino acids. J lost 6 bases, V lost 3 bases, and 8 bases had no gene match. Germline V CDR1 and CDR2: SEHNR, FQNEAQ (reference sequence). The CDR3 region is CASSFGGGPRDTQYF. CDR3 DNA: TGTGCCAGCAGCTTCGGCGGGGGGCCTAGGGATACGCAGTATTTT.

Written as DNA, the CDR3 is TGTGCCAGCAGCTTAAGGGAGACAGGGGGGGACAAAAACATTCAGTACTTC. This encodes CASSLRETGGDKNIQYF. V gene TRBV7-9 combines with J gene TRBJ2-4; TRBD1 matches at 9 bases. The CDR3 spans 17 residues. V lost 2 bases, J lost 3 bases, and 8 bases stayed unmatched. CDR1 is SEHNR and CDR2 is FQNEAQ in the germline V gene (reference sequence).

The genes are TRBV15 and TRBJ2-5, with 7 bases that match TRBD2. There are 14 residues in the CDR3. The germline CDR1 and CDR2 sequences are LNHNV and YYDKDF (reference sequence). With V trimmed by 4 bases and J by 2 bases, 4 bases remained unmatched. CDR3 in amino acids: CATSNWRGQETQYF. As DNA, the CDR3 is TGTGCCACCAGCAACTGGCGGGGGCAAGAGACCCAGTACTTC.

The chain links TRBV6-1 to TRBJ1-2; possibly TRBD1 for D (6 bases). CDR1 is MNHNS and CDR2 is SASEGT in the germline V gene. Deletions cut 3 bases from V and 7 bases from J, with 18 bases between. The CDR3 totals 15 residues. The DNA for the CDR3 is TGTGCCAGCAGTGACCGATTCGGCAGGGGCGGTGGCTACACCTTC. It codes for CASSDRFGRGGGYTF.

DNA for the CDR3: TGTGCCAGCAGCACTCGGACAGGGGGCGAGCCTACCTATGGCTACACCTTC. This encodes CASSTRTGGEPTYGYTF. This rearrangement joins TRBV5-5 to TRBJ1-2, with 11 bases fitting TRBD1. V dropped 4 bases and J dropped 4; count of bases not matched to a gene: 12. The CDR3 contains 17 residues. Germline-derived CDR1 and CDR2 are SGHKS and YYEKEE (reference sequence).

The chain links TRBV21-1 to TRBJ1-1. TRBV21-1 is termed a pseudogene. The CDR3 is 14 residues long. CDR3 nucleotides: TGTGCCAGCAGCAAGCCAAGGTCCGACGGGAAAGCTTTCTTT. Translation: CASSKPRSDGKAFF.

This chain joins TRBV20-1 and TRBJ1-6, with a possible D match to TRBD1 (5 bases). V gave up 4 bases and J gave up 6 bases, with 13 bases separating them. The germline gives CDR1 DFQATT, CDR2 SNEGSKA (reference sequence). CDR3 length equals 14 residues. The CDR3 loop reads CSAIDPRGNSPLHF. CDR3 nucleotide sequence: TGCAGTGCTATTGACCCTAGGGGTAATTCACCCCTCCACTTT.

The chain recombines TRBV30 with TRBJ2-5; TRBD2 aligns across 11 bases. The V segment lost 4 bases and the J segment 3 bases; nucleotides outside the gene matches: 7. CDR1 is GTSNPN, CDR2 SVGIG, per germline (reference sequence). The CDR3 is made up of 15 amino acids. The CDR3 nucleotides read TGTGCCTGGACGGTAGCGGGGGGGCAGAAAGAGACCCAGTACTTC. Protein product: CAWTVAGGQKETQYF.

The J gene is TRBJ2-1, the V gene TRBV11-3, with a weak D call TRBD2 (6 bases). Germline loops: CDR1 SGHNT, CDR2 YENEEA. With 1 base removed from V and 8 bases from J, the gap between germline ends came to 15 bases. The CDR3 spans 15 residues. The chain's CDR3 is CASSLAGDLQYEQFF. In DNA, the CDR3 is TGTGCCAGCAGCTTAGCGGGAGACCTACAATATGAGCAGTTCTTC.

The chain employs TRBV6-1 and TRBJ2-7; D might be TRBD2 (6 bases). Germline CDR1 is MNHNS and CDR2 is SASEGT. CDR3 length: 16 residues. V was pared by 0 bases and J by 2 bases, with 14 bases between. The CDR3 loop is CASSEAPGLYTYEQYF. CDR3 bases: TGTGCCAGCAGTGAAGCCCCGGGACTGTATACCTACGAGCAGTACTTC.

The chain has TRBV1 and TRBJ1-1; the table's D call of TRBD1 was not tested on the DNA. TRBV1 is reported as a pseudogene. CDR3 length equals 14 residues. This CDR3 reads CTSSQGGGRRGLYF. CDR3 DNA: TGCACCAGCAGCCAAGGAGGGGGCCGTCGAGGTCTGTACTTT.

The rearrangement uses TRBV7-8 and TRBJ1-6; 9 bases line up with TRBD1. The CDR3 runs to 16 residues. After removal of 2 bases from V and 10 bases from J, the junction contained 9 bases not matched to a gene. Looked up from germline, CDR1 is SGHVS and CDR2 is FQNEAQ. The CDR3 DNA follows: TGTGCCAGCAGCTTAAACCAACAGGGGGCAGGATCACCCCTCCACTTT. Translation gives CASSLNQQGAGSPLHF.